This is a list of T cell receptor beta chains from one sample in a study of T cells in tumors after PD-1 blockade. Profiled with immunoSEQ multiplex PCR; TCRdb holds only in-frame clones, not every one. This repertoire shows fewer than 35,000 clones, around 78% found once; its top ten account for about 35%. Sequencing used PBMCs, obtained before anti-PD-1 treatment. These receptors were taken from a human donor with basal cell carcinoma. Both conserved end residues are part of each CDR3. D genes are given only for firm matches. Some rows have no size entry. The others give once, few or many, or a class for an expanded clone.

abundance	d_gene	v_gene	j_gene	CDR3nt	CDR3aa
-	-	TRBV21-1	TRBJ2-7	TGTGCCAGCAGCAAAGGACTATGGGGGCTAAGTTCCTACGAGCAGTACTTC	CASSKGLWGLSSYEQYF
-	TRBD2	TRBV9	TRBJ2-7	TGTGCCAGCAGCTCCGGGGAGGGGCCTTACGAGCAGTACTTC	CASSSGEGPYEQYF
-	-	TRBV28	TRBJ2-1	TGTGCCAGCAGTCCCACGAGGGGGGCGGAGTTCTTC	CASSPTRGAEFF
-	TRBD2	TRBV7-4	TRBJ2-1	TGTGCCAGCAGCTTAGGGCTAGCGGGGGGGCGACGCAATGAGCAGTTCTTC	CASSLGLAGGRRNEQFF
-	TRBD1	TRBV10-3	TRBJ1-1	TGTGCCATCAGTGAGTCTACAGGGGAGGGCACTGAAGCTTTCTTT	CAISESTGEGTEAFF
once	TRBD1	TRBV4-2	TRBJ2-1	TGTGCCAGCAGCCTAGGCCCGGGACAGGCAGGTGAGCAGTTCTTC	CASSLGPGQAGEQFF
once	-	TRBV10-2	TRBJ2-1	TGCGCCAGCAGTGAGTGGAGGGACCTTCACAATGAGCAGTTCTTC	CASSEWRDLHNEQFF
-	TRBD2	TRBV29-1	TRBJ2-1	TGCAGCGTTACCGGACTAGCGGAGAGCTCCTACAATGAGCAGTTCTTC	CSVTGLAESSYNEQFF
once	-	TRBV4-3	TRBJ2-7	TGCGCCAGCAGCCAAGAAGGCGGCATCTCCTACGAGCAGTACTTC	CASSQEGGISYEQYF
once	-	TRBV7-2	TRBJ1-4	TGTGCCAGCAGCCAAAGGGGACGCGGGTATGAAAAACTGTTTTTT	CASSQRGRGYEKLFF
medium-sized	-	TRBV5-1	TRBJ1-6	TGCGCCAGCAGCCGGAGGTACCCGGACGGCTCCTATAATTCACCCCTCCACTTT	CASSRRYPDGSYNSPLHF
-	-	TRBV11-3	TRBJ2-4	TGTGCCAGCAGCTCCGACAGAGCCTCCAAAAACATTCAGTACTTC	CASSSDRASKNIQYF
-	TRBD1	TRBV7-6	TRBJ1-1	TGTGCCAGCAGCGAATCCACAGGGGTGGGCACTGAAGCTTTCTTT	CASSESTGVGTEAFF
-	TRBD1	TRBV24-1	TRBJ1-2	TGTGCCACCAGTGATTTTAAGGCAGCGGACAGGGACACTAACTATGGCTACACCTTC	CATSDFKAADRDTNYGYTF
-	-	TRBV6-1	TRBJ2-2	TGTGCCAGCAGTGAAGGGGCGAACACCGGGGAGCTGTTTTTT	CASSEGANTGELFF
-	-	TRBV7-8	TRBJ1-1	TGTGCCAGCAGCTTAGGCAGGACTGAAGCTTTCTTT	CASSLGRTEAFF
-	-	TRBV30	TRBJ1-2	TGTGCCTGGAGTGTTCAGGGGAAAGCTGGTGGCTACACCTTC	CAWSVQGKAGGYTF
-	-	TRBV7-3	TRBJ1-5	TGTGCCAGCAGCTTAACGTGTCCGGAGGCCCAGCCCCAGCATTTT	CASSLTCPEAQPQHF
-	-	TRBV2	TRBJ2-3	TGTGCCAGCAGGCCCTACCAGTCGACCCCGAAGAAGGATACGCAGTATTTT	CASRPYQSTPKKDTQYF
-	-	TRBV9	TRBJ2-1	TGTGCCAGCAGCCGACTTCGTGGACAGATGTACAATGAGCAGTTCTTC	CASSRLRGQMYNEQFF
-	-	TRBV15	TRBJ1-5	TGTGCCACCAGCAGAACTCCCATTCGGCCCCAGCATTTT	CATSRTPIRPQHF
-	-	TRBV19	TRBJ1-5	TGTGCCAGTAGTACTGGGCCCAGCAATCAGCCCCAGCATTTT	CASSTGPSNQPQHF
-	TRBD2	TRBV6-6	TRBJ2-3	TGTGCCAGCAGTCACGGACTAGCGGGAGATACGCAGTATTTT	CASSHGLAGDTQYF
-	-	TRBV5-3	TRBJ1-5	TGTGCCAGAAGCTTCCGCGACATCAATCAGCCCCAGCATTTT	CARSFRDINQPQHF
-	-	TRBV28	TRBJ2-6	TGTGCCAGCAGTTCCCCAGGGGCTGGGGCCAACGTCCTGACTTTC	CASSSPGAGANVLTF
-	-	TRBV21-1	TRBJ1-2	TGTGCCAGCAGGTATTACTATGGCTACACCTTC	CASRYYYGYTF
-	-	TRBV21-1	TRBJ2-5	TGTGCCAGCAGCTGGCGTTATTCGAGGGGCAACCAAGAGACCCAGTACTTC	CASSWRYSRGNQETQYF
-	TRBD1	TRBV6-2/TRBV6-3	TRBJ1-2	TGTGCCAGCAGCCTGACAGGGAACTATGGCTACACCTTC	CASSLTGNYGYTF
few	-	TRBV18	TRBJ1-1	TGTGCCAGCTCACCACCGATAGGAGGGGGGAACACTGAAGCTTTCTTT	CASSPPIGGGNTEAFF
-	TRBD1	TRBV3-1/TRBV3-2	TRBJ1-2	TGTGCCAGCAGCCCTACAGGGGTCAGCGACTATGGCTACACCTTC	CASSPTGVSDYGYTF
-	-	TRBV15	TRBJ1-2	TGTGCCACCTTCAAACCCTCCTATGGCTACACCTTC	CATFKPSYGYTF
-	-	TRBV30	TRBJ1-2	TGTGCCTGGGTCCCAGGCGGAAATTCTAACTATGGCTACACCTTC	CAWVPGGNSNYGYTF
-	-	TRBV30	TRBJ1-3	TGTGCCTGGAGTCTCACATCTGGAAACACCATATATTTT	CAWSLTSGNTIYF
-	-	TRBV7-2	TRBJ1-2	TGTGCCAGCAGCTTGAAGGTGGGGGTTGGCTACACCTTC	CASSLKVGVGYTF
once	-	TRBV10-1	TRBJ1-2	TGCGCCAGCAGAAGGAAAACTAACTATGGCTACACCTTC	CASRRKTNYGYTF
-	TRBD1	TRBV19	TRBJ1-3	TGTGCCAGTAGTATAAGGAACAGGGGACGGGGAAACACCATATATTTT	CASSIRNRGRGNTIYF
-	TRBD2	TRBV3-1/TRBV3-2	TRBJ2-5	TGTGCCAGCAGCCTCAGGACTAGCGGGGTACAAGAGACCCAGTACTTC	CASSLRTSGVQETQYF
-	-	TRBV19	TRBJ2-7	TGTGCCAGCGGAAGGGGCGGGGCCTACGAGCAGTACTTC	CASGRGGAYEQYF
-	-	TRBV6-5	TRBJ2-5	TGTGCCAGCTCCCTCCGGGGAGAGACCCAGTACTTC	CASSLRGETQYF